This passage covers 23 T cell receptor beta chains from one sample sequenced in a study of cytomegalovirus exposure and HLA in healthy donors. PCR primers comprised 60 Vbeta and 13 Jbeta primers. The table came from immunoSEQ multiplex PCR; TCRdb's copy has only in-frame clones and leaves some out. The sample has 110,000 or so clones, less than 10% seen once; the top ten hold approximately 6.6%. The sequencing sample was made of PBMCs. The receptors originated from a woman in her forties in good health and CMV-seropositive.

CDR3 DNA sequence: TGTGCTGCCCGGGGTTCTTCCTCTGGAAACACCATATATTTT. Translated: CAARGSSSGNTIYF. This chain links TRBV30 with TRBJ1-3; D is unclear. Germline-derived CDR1 and CDR2 are GTSNPN and SVGIG (reference sequence). The CDR3 spans 14 residues.

V and J are TRBV5-1 and TRBJ2-7; 9 bases line up with TRBD1. The germline CDR1 and CDR2 sequences are SGHRS and YFSETQ. The CDR3 covers 16 residues. J gave up 4 bases and V 2 bases, and 10 bases lay outside the gene matches. DNA of the CDR3: TGCGCCAGCAGCTTCCAGGGAGGGACAGGGTTTTACGAGCAGTACTTC. Its protein is CASSFQGGTGFYEQYF. The variable domain in full, completed from reference TRBV5-1 and TRBJ2-7, reads KAGVTQTPRYLIKTRGQQVTLSCSPISGHRSVSWYQQTPGQGLQFLFEYFSETQRNKGNFPGRFSGRQFSNSRSEMNVSTLELGDSALYLCASSFQGGTGFYEQYFGPGTRLTVT.

The CDR3 is CASSLEPGGGYGYTF. In DNA form, the CDR3 reads TGTGCCAGCAGCTTAGAACCAGGTGGAGGCTATGGCTACACCTTC. V gene TRBV7-6 combines with J gene TRBJ1-2, with D hard to call. CDR3 length: 15 residues. The germline V and J ends were trimmed by 1 base and 4 bases, with 13 bases remaining between them. The germline V gene encodes CDR1 SGHVS and CDR2 FNYEAQ.

This clone was counted between two and nine times. This chain connects TRBV5-6 to TRBJ2-3; D may be TRBD1 (5 bases). This CDR3 has 16 residues. The V end was cut by 1 base, the J end by 0 bases, with 12 bases between. Germline-derived CDR1 and CDR2 are SGHDT and YYEEEE. The CDR3 reads CASSLLGPSSTDTQYF. The CDR3, as DNA: TGTGCCAGCAGCTTGTTGGGGCCGTCTAGCACAGATACGCAGTATTTT. Variable domain in full (rest from reference TRBV5-6 and TRBJ2-3): DAGVTQSPTHLIKTRGQQVTLRCSPKSGHDTVSWYQQALGQGPQFIFQYYEEEERQRGNFPDRFSGHQFPNYSSELNVNALLLGDSALYLCASSLLGPSSTDTQYFGPGTRLTVL.

V and J are TRBV18 and TRBJ1-1; no clear D gene. This CDR3 has 13 residues. The V end lost 1 base, the J end lost 6 bases, and 9 bases lay between the germline ends. Germline values: CDR1 KGHSH, CDR2 LQKENI. The CDR3 sequence is CASSPLLSSEAFF. The DNA of the CDR3 is TGTGCCAGCTCACCACTCCTCTCTTCTGAAGCTTTCTTT.

The chain employs TRBV5-6 and TRBJ1-2, with a possible D match to TRBD1 (6 bases). V lost 6 bases, J lost 9 bases, and 21 bases lay in between. Germline V gene lookup returns CDR1 SGHDT and CDR2 YYEEEE. This CDR3 spans 14 amino acids. The CDR3 DNA sequence: TGTGCCAGCAACTACCCAGGGGTTTTTGGTAGCTACACCTTC. It is translated as CASNYPGVFGSYTF. Filled out from reference TRBV5-6 and TRBJ1-2, the complete variable domain reads DAGVTQSPTHLIKTRGQQVTLRCSPKSGHDTVSWYQQALGQGPQFIFQYYEEEERQRGNFPDRFSGHQFPNYSSELNVNALLLGDSALYLCASNYPGVFGSYTFGSGTRLTVV.

In its sample, this clone was seen a few times. J is TRBJ1-5 and V is TRBV27, with TRBD1 matching over 9 bases. V was clipped by 5 bases and J by 5 bases; unmatched bases: 4. Germline V gives CDR1 MNHEY, CDR2 SMNVEV (reference sequence). This CDR3 is built from 14 residues. CDR3 nucleotide sequence: TGTGCCAGCAGTCCGGGGACAGGGTATCAGCCCCAGCATTTT. Its protein is CASSPGTGYQPQHF.

Concerning this clone itself: Other DNA sequences from this sample encode an identical CDR3 as well. The chain employs TRBV11-2 and TRBJ2-1; a possible D gene is TRBD1 (6 bases). Deletions cut 5 bases from V and 0 bases from J, with 14 bases between. The CDR3 is 16 residues long. The germline gives CDR1 SGHAT, CDR2 FQNNGV. The chain's CDR3 is CASSGGHLLSYNEQFF. In DNA form, the CDR3 reads TGTGCCAGCAGCGGGGGACACCTACTCTCCTACAATGAGCAGTTCTTC.

This clone was detected a few times. The chain couples TRBV10-1 to TRBJ2-7; a weak D match, TRBD1 (5 bases). The CDR3 runs to 13 residues. V was cut by 2 bases and J by 7 bases, with 12 bases left in between. Germline V lookup: CDR1 WNHNN, CDR2 SYGVQD (reference sequence). The CDR3 region has the DNA TGCGCCAGCAGTGAGAGCAGGGCAGGGGAGCAGTACTTC. The encoded protein is CASSESRAGEQYF.

V and J are TRBV27 and TRBJ1-2; 9 bases are a match to TRBD1. Germline CDR1 MNHEY, CDR2 SMNVEV (reference sequence). V was clipped by 5 bases and J by 4 bases; unmatched bases: 8. The CDR3 spans 15 residues. The CDR3 nucleotides are TGTGCCAGCAGTCCCACGGGACAGGGTTTCTATGGCTACACCTTC. It is translated as CASSPTGQGFYGYTF.

This sequence joins TRBV9 and TRBJ1-3; D is perhaps TRBD1 (6 bases). The germline CDR1 and CDR2 sequences are SGDLS and YYNGEE. CDR3 size: 15 residues. The V end lost 7 bases, the J end lost 0 bases, and 14 bases lay between the germline ends. In nucleotides, the CDR3 is TGTGCCAGCTCGCGGACAGAACTCTCTGGAAACACCATATATTTT. This sequence encodes CASSRTELSGNTIYF.

The V and J genes are TRBV19 and TRBJ2-1; D is unclear. The germline CDR1 and CDR2 sequences are LNHDA and SQIVND (reference sequence). CDR3 length: 11 residues. V was cut by 5 bases and J by 9 bases, with 8 bases left in between. The CDR3 coding sequence is TGTGCCAGTAGTTTGGGCCCTGAGCAGTTCTTC. Encoded protein: CASSLGPEQFF.

Of note for this clone: The same CDR3 also results from other DNA sequences found in this sample. V is TRBV7-2 and J is TRBJ1-1, with a tentative D call TRBD1 (5 bases). Germline CDR1 is SGHTA and CDR2 is FQGNSA. CDR3 length: 12 residues. The V end was cut by 4 bases, the J end by 11 bases, with 14 bases between. CDR3 in amino acids: CASSSSGGVAFF. In DNA, the CDR3 is TGTGCCAGCAGCTCCTCGGGGGGGGTGGCTTTCTTT.

This clone was seen only a few times. V is TRBV7-2 and J is TRBJ1-5; 8 nucleotides agree with TRBD1. The CDR3 is 15 residues long. Germline V gene sequence: CDR1 SGHTA, CDR2 FQGNSA. Trimming took 6 bases from V and 6 from J; bases not matched to a gene: 10. CDR3 bases: TGTGCCAGCAGTTTAACAGGGGGGAGTGGTCAGCCCCAGCATTTT. It yields the protein CASSLTGGSGQPQHF.

This clone appeared a few times. This chain connects TRBV19 to TRBJ1-1; D remains ambiguous. V gave up 1 base and J gave up 4 bases, with 4 bases separating them. The CDR3 spans 12 residues. The germline V gene encodes CDR1 LNHDA and CDR2 SQIVND (reference sequence). The CDR3, as DNA: TGTGCCAGTAGTATAGCAGGCACTGAAGCTTTCTTT. It codes for CASSIAGTEAFF.

V usage is TRBV7-9 and J usage is TRBJ1-5; TRBD1 matches at 12 bases. The CDR3 spans 16 residues. Unmatched junction bases numbered 6, after V lost 4 bases and J lost 5 bases. From germline, CDR1 is SEHNR and CDR2 FQNEAQ (reference sequence). The CDR3 coding sequence is TGTGCCAGCAGCTCCGGGACAGGGGGCCCCCATCAGCCCCAGCATTTT. Translation gives CASSSGTGGPHQPQHF.

This clone has more than one count but fewer than ten. The chain employs TRBV7-9 and TRBJ1-1, with 8 bases matching TRBD1. Looked up from germline, CDR1 is SEHNR and CDR2 is FQNEAQ (reference sequence). The V segment lost 1 base and the J segment 2 bases; nucleotides outside the gene matches: 3. CDR3 length equals 15 residues. The CDR3 DNA is TGTGCCAGCAGCTTAGACAGGGGGATCAACACTGAAGCTTTCTTT. It specifies CASSLDRGINTEAFF. The variable domain in full, with the rest retrieved from reference TRBV7-9 and TRBJ1-1, is DTGVSQNPRHKITKRGQNVTFRCDPISEHNRLYWYRQTLGQGPEFLTYFQNEAQLEKSRLLSDRFSAERPKGSFSTLEIQRTEQGDSAMYLCASSLDRGINTEAFFGQGTRLTVV.

This chain uses TRBV5-6 with TRBJ1-1, with 7 nucleotides matching TRBD1. Looked up from germline, CDR1 is SGHDT and CDR2 is YYEEEE. CDR3 length: 16 residues. V was pared by 4 bases and J by 4 bases, with 13 bases of the junction left unmatched. CDR3 nucleotides: TGTGCCAGCAGCCTTGACAGGGCATGGAAGTTCACTGAAGCTTTCTTT. The encoded protein is CASSLDRAWKFTEAFF.

The V call is TRBV29-1, the J call TRBJ2-4; 8 bases are a match to TRBD1. Trimming removed 5 bases from V and 8 bases from J; junction bases left unmatched: 8. Germline lookup yields CDR1 SQVTM and CDR2 ANQGSEA. The CDR3 is 13 amino acids. The CDR3 coding sequence is TGCAGCGTTTCAGGGGGCTTAATGGACATTCAGTACTTC. This gives the protein CSVSGGLMDIQYF. The variable domain in full, with the rest retrieved from reference TRBV29-1 and TRBJ2-4, is SAVISQKPSRDICQRGTSLTIQCQVDSQVTMMFWYRQQPGQSLTLIATANQGSEATYESGFVIDKFPISRPNLTFSTLTVSNMSPEDSSIYLCSVSGGLMDIQYFGAGTRLSVL.

The chain combines TRBV2 with TRBJ1-1; D possibly corresponds to TRBD1 (5 bases). The V and J ends lost 3 bases and 0 bases respectively, with 14 bases between them. CDR3 size: 16 residues. The germline V gene has CDR1 SNHLY and CDR2 FYNNEI. This CDR3 reads CASSDFSGGLNTEAFF. In DNA, the CDR3 is TGTGCCAGCAGTGACTTTTCGGGGGGACTGAACACTGAAGCTTTCTTT.

This clone was seen more than once but under ten times. The chain uses TRBV6-5 and TRBJ2-7; TRBD1 matches 7 bases. Germline CDR1 and CDR2: MNHEY and SVGAGI. V lost 6 bases and J lost 3; bases outside the gene matches: 8. The CDR3 has 14 amino acids. CDR3 protein: CASSLDRPFYEQYF. The CDR3 DNA reads TGTGCCAGCAGCTTGGACAGGCCCTTCTACGAGCAGTACTTC.

About this clone itself: The same CDR3 arises from other DNA sequences in this sample as well. The V call is TRBV6-5, the J call TRBJ2-3; maybe TRBD2 (6 bases). CDR3 size: 14 residues. Trimming left V 2 bases short and J 5 bases short, with 11 bases between. Germline-derived CDR1 and CDR2 are MNHEY and SVGAGI. The CDR3 here is CASSYVPRGDTQYF. CDR3 DNA: TGTGCCAGCAGTTACGTTCCGCGGGGAGATACGCAGTATTTT.

This clone has a handful of counts. The gene calls are TRBV16 and TRBJ1-1, with TRBD1 as a possible D gene (5 bases). CDR3 length equals 15 residues. V was shortened by 4 bases and J by 5 bases, with 17 bases between the two germline ends. Germline assignment: CDR1 KGHSY and CDR2 FQNENV. CDR3 region: CASSPSRGMGTEAFF. CDR3 nucleotide sequence: TGTGCCAGCAGCCCCAGCCGGGGGATGGGTACTGAAGCTTTCTTT.